This is a list of T cell receptor beta chains from one sample in a study of shared clonotypes between healthy human individuals. TCRdb keeps only in-frame clones here, not all; method: immunoSEQ multiplex PCR. The sample yields 450,000 to 500,000 clones, 81% seen once. Material: PBMCs. The receptors stem from a middle-aged woman in good health. Some clones in this sample may be carry-over from other donors' samples. Each CDR3 is given with its conserved first and last residue. D genes are given only for firm matches. The size field is filled for only some rows; it gives once, few, many or a size class.

>-|TRBV6-5|TRBJ2-7|-|14
TGTGCCGTCTCCGGCAGGCTGAACTCCTACGAGCAGTACTTC
CAVSGRLNSYEQYF
>-|TRBV11-2|TRBJ2-2|-|14
TGTGCCAGCAGCCGGAAAGGAGTCACCGGGGAGCTGTTTTTT
CASSRKGVTGELFF
>-|TRBV19|TRBJ2-7|-|14
TGTGCCAGTAGAAGTGACAGGGAGGGCTACGAGCAGTACTTC
CASRSDREGYEQYF
>-|TRBV5-1|TRBJ2-7|-|13
TGCGCCAGCAGCTTGCAAGGACCTCGGGAGCAGTACTTC
CASSLQGPREQYF
>-|TRBV28|TRBJ2-7|-|13
TGTGCCAGCAGTTTATACGGTATCTACGAGCAGTACTTC
CASSLYGIYEQYF
>-|TRBV4-3|TRBJ2-7|-|17
TGCGCCAGCAGCCAAGATGCGCTAGCCGCGTCGATTTACGAGCAGTACTTC
CASSQDALAASIYEQYF
>-|TRBV11-1|TRBJ2-7|many|12
TGTGCCAGCAGCTCGGGTGGTTACGAGCAGTACTTC
CASSSGGYEQYF
>TRBD1|TRBV7-8|TRBJ1-1|-|17
TGTGCCAGCAGCTTAGCGAAGGACAGGGTGTTCAACACTGAAGCTTTCTTT
CASSLAKDRVFNTEAFF
>TRBD1|TRBV5-1|TRBJ2-7|-|15
TGCGCCAGCAGCAGGACCGGGACAGGGGAGGAGGAGCAGTACTTC
CASSRTGTGEEEQYF
>-|TRBV11-2|TRBJ1-5|-|15
TGTGCCAGCAGCTTAGTGGCAGATAGCAATCAGCCCCAGCATTTT
CASSLVADSNQPQHF
>TRBD2|TRBV4-1|TRBJ2-7|-|15
TGCGCCAGCAGCCGCTGGACTAGCGGGATGGACGAGCAGTACTTC
CASSRWTSGMDEQYF
>-|TRBV5-4|TRBJ2-7|-|11
TGTGCCAGCAGCTTGGGCTACGAGCAGTACTTC
CASSLGYEQYF
>-|TRBV7-9|TRBJ2-7|-|15
TGTGCCAGCAGAAGTGACAGGAGGGACTCCTACGAGCAGTACTTC
CASRSDRRDSYEQYF
>TRBD2|TRBV6-5|TRBJ2-7|-|13
TGTGCCAGCAGGTTAACTAGCGGTCACGAGCAGTACTTC
CASRLTSGHEQYF
>-|TRBV27|TRBJ2-5|-|14
TGTGCCAGCAGTTTGTGGGACCGAAAAGAGACCCAGTACTTC
CASSLWDRKETQYF
>-|TRBV18|TRBJ2-7|-|12
TGTGCCAGCTCACCCAGTTCAGACGAGCAGTACTTC
CASSPSSDEQYF
>TRBD2|TRBV27|TRBJ2-7|once|13
TGTGCCACCGAGGGACTAGCCCTCTACGAGCAGTACTTC
CATEGLALYEQYF
>-|TRBV30|TRBJ2-3|-|13
TGTGCCTGGACCAGGACAGTCACAGATACGCAGTATTTT
CAWTRTVTDTQYF
>-|TRBV4-3|TRBJ2-2|-|15
TGCGCCAGCAGCCAAGTGGAGGTCGGCACCGGGGAGCTGTTTTTT
CASSQVEVGTGELFF
>TRBD2|TRBV19|TRBJ2-1|-|16
TGTGCCAGTAGTACCACTAGCGGGAGCTCCTACAATGAGCAGTTCTTC
CASSTTSGSSYNEQFF
>TRBD2|TRBV5-1|TRBJ2-7|-|16
TGCGCCAGCAGACGTATATTTAGCGGGAGGTTCTACGAGCAGTACTTC
CASRRIFSGRFYEQYF
>TRBD2|TRBV6-1|TRBJ2-7|-|15
TGTGCCAGCAGTGCCGGGACTAGCGGGATGTACGAGCAGTACTTC
CASSAGTSGMYEQYF
>TRBD2|TRBV7-2|TRBJ2-1|-|16
TGTGCCAGCAGCTTAGCACGCCTAGCGGGATCCAATGAGCAGTTCTTC
CASSLARLAGSNEQFF
>-|TRBV7-6|TRBJ2-3|many|16
TGTGCCAGCAGCTTATATGGTTCCGGGCAAGGCGGTACGCAGTATTTT
CASSLYGSGQGGTQYF
>-|TRBV14|TRBJ1-3|-|13
TGTGCCAGCAGCCAAGACAGGGGAAACACCATATATTTT
CASSQDRGNTIYF
>TRBD2|TRBV5-1|TRBJ2-1|-|14
TGCGCCAGCACATTAGCGGGGCCCTACAATGAGCAGTTCTTC
CASTLAGPYNEQFF
>-|TRBV19|TRBJ1-3|-|12
TGTGCCAGTACTGGGGATGGAAACACCATATATTTT
CASTGDGNTIYF
>-|TRBV28|TRBJ2-5|-|16
TGTGCCAGCAGCTTACTAGCCCCAACGAAACAAGAGACCCAGTACTTC
CASSLLAPTKQETQYF
>TRBD2|TRBV5-1|TRBJ2-3|-|15
TGCGCCAGCAGCTTTCTAGCGGTTAGCACAGATACGCAGTATTTT
CASSFLAVSTDTQYF
>-|TRBV5-1|TRBJ1-1|-|15
TGCGCCAGCAGCGTCAGCCGGGGGGCCGGCACTGAAGCTTTCTTT
CASSVSRGAGTEAFF
>-|TRBV9|TRBJ2-6|-|17
TGTGCCAGCAGCGTACACCCAGGGAACTCTGGGGCCAACGTCCTGACTTTC
CASSVHPGNSGANVLTF
>-|TRBV19|TRBJ1-5|-|13
TGTGCCAGTAGTACTCAGAACAATCAGCCCCAGCATTTT
CASSTQNNQPQHF
>-|TRBV21-1|TRBJ2-5|-|18
TGTGCCAGCAGCAAAGGGGCCGGGACTTCGGCCGTACAAGAGACCCAGTACTTC
CASSKGAGTSAVQETQYF
>-|TRBV9|TRBJ2-3|many|15
TGTGCCAGCAGCGTCGGCGGGATGAGCACAGATACGCAGTATTTT
CASSVGGMSTDTQYF
>-|TRBV27|TRBJ2-7|-|14
TGTGCCAGCAGTAACGGCTACCGCCTCTACGAGCAGTACTTC
CASSNGYRLYEQYF
>-|TRBV11-2|TRBJ2-5|-|16
TGTGCCAGCAGCTCCGGGGTTATAGCAGGACAAGAGACCCAGTACTTC
CASSSGVIAGQETQYF
>TRBD2|TRBV6-4|TRBJ2-3|-|13
TGTGCCAGCAGTGAAAGCCGGGGGGATCCGCAGTATTTT
CASSESRGDPQYF
>-|TRBV28|TRBJ2-7|-|13
TGTGCCAGTGTTTCGGGACAAACCTACGAGCAGTACTTC
CASVSGQTYEQYF